The rows below give T cell receptor beta chains drawn from one sample of a study of cytomegalovirus exposure and HLA in healthy donors. Sequencing was performed with immunoSEQ multiplex PCR; in TCRdb, only in-frame clones are kept and a portion is missing. The sample holds fewer than 200,000 clones, roughly four fifths seen once. Sample: PBMCs. These receptors originate from a woman between 50 and 59 years old in good health and CMV-seronegative. CDR3s include the opening cysteine and the closing phenylalanine or tryptophan. Each record gives: J gene, V gene, clone size, D gene, CDR3 protein, CDR3 DNA. A D gene is named only where the DNA matches it firmly. Only some rows state a clone size, as once, few, many or a class for expanded clones.

TRBJ2-7 | TRBV29-1 | - | TRBD1 | CSVTDRGRYEQYF | TGCAGCGTTACGGACAGGGGGCGATACGAGCAGTACTTC
TRBJ2-3 | TRBV18 | once | - | CASSPLDLWAGRTDTQYF | TGTGCCAGCTCACCGCTAGACCTGTGGGCAGGGAGGACAGATACGCAGTATTTT
TRBJ1-2 | TRBV29-1 | - | TRBD1 | CSVPQQGIYGYTF | TGCAGCGTCCCCCAACAGGGGATCTATGGCTACACCTTC
TRBJ1-6 | TRBV6-1 | - | TRBD1 | CASSGIFLGTGTSHF | TGTGCCAGCAGTGGAATTTTTCTTGGGACAGGAACGAGCCACTTT
TRBJ2-3 | TRBV5-1 | once | - | CASSPGGSGSRDTQYF | TGCGCCAGCAGCCCGGGTGGTTCGGGGTCTAGAGATACGCAGTATTTT
TRBJ2-7 | TRBV6-6 | once | - | CASSPSGTPSYEQYF | TGTGCCAGCAGTCCCTCCGGGACACCTTCCTACGAGCAGTACTTC
TRBJ1-4 | TRBV4-1 | - | - | CASSQDTELLNEKLFF | TGCGCCAGCAGCCAAGATACAGAACTCCTAAATGAAAAACTGTTTTTT
TRBJ1-1 | TRBV2 | - | TRBD1 | CASIEPGQGIEAFF | TGTGCCAGCATCGAACCGGGACAGGGTATTGAAGCTTTCTTT
TRBJ1-4 | TRBV28 | - | TRBD1 | CASRKQGAGEKLFF | TGTGCCAGCCGGAAACAGGGGGCGGGTGAAAAACTGTTTTTT
TRBJ2-7 | TRBV7-2 | - | - | CASSQDRDSYEQYF | TGTGCCAGCTCCCAGGACAGAGACTCCTACGAGCAGTACTTC
TRBJ2-3 | TRBV6-6 | - | - | CASSSPGDSTDTQYF | TGTGCCAGCAGTTCTCCAGGGGATAGCACAGATACGCAGTATTTT
TRBJ2-2 | TRBV2 | - | - | CASSPTVNTGELFF | TGTGCCAGCAGTCCGACAGTTAACACCGGGGAGCTGTTTTTT
TRBJ1-4 | TRBV30 | - | TRBD1 | CAWSVGQGSTNEKLFF | TGTGCCTGGAGTGTGGGACAGGGCTCAACTAATGAAAAACTGTTTTTT
TRBJ2-1 | TRBV19 | - | TRBD2 | CASSSGGNEQFF | TGTGCCAGTTCTAGCGGGGGCAATGAGCAGTTCTTC
TRBJ2-1 | TRBV5-1 | few | TRBD1 | CASSWGRPRTGSYNEQFF | TGCGCCAGCAGCTGGGGCCGGCCAAGGACAGGCTCCTACAATGAGCAGTTCTTC
TRBJ2-7 | TRBV19 | - | - | CASSISQTGTYEQYF | TGTGCCAGTAGTATAAGTCAAACAGGGACCTACGAGCAGTACTTC
TRBJ1-2 | TRBV28 | - | - | CAGGGDMNYGYTF | TGTGCTGGAGGGGGGGATATGAACTATGGCTACACCTTC
TRBJ1-2 | TRBV19 | - | TRBD1 | CASTAGQPYGYTF | TGTGCCAGTACGGCGGGACAGCCGTATGGCTACACCTTC
TRBJ2-2 | TRBV7-9 | - | - | CASSLTETNLGELFF | TGTGCCAGCAGCTTGACAGAGACAAACCTCGGGGAGCTGTTTTTT
TRBJ2-7 | TRBV11-2 | - | - | CASSQDTHYEQYF | TGTGCCAGCAGCCAGGACACCCACTACGAGCAGTACTTC
TRBJ2-7 | TRBV6-6 | - | - | CASSYETGGEQYF | TGTGCCAGCAGTTACGAGACTGGTGGCGAGCAGTACTTC
TRBJ2-1 | TRBV9 | - | TRBD2 | CASSVGASGTYNEQFF | TGTGCCAGCAGCGTAGGGGCTAGCGGGACTTACAATGAGCAGTTCTTC
TRBJ1-2 | TRBV5-4 | - | TRBD1 | CASSLEGTGSGYTF | TGTGCCAGCAGCTTGGAGGGGACAGGGAGCGGCTACACCTTC
TRBJ1-1 | TRBV7-9 | - | - | CASSLKGETGTEAFF | TGTGCCAGCAGCTTAAAGGGGGAGACGGGCACTGAAGCTTTCTTT
TRBJ2-3 | TRBV29-1 | - | TRBD1 | CSVGTGSTDTQYF | TGCAGCGTTGGGACAGGGAGCACAGATACGCAGTATTTT
TRBJ1-4 | TRBV23-1 | - | - | CASSHWGTPRTNEKLFF | TGCGCCAGCAGTCATTGGGGGACACCCAGAACCAATGAAAAACTGTTTTTT
TRBJ2-1 | TRBV30 | once | TRBD1 | CAWSRGQVNEQFF | TGTGCCTGGAGTAGGGGACAGGTCAATGAGCAGTTCTTC
TRBJ2-2 | TRBV19 | - | TRBD2 | CASSIVWASGNTGELFF | TGTGCCAGTAGTATAGTTTGGGCTAGCGGGAACACCGGGGAGCTGTTTTTT
TRBJ2-7 | TRBV7-9 | - | - | CASSSYRDPGRYF | TGTGCCAGCAGCTCGTACAGGGATCCAGGGAGGTACTTC
TRBJ1-5 | TRBV10-3 | - | - | CATKDSNSNQPQHF | TGTGCCACCAAGGACAGTAATAGCAATCAGCCCCAGCATTTT
TRBJ1-1 | TRBV2 | once | - | CASRAGSGYTEAFF | TGTGCCAGCAGGGCAGGGTCAGGGTACACTGAAGCTTTCTTT
TRBJ2-1 | TRBV9 | few | TRBD2 | CASSAGLANEQFF | TGTGCCAGCAGCGCCGGACTAGCCAATGAGCAGTTCTTC
TRBJ2-1 | TRBV5-4 | - | TRBD2 | CASSSGLAGRNNEQFF | TGTGCCAGCAGCTCGGGACTAGCGGGGCGGAACAATGAGCAGTTCTTC
TRBJ2-1 | TRBV11-2 | - | TRBD2 | CASSFRTSGFYHNEQFF | TGTGCCAGCAGCTTCCGGACTAGCGGGTTTTACCACAATGAGCAGTTCTTC
TRBJ1-3 | TRBV11-2 | - | - | CASSLVSAGNTIYF | TGTGCCAGCAGTCTAGTGTCCGCCGGAAACACCATATATTTT
TRBJ2-1 | TRBV5-4 | - | TRBD1 | CASSSLTGGYNEQFF | TGTGCCAGCAGCTCCCTGACAGGGGGCTACAATGAGCAGTTCTTC